This T cell receptor beta chain was observed in a study of CD4 and CD8 cells across lung adenocarcinoma regions. This CDR3 is 14 amino acids long. Germline V CDR1 and CDR2: MNHEY, SMNVEV (reference sequence). The V segment lost 6 bases and the J segment 4 bases; nucleotides outside the gene matches: 6. Each CDR3 protein is one row after TCRdb ran MiXCR on the PCR reads. The table has about 19,000 distinct CDR3 sequences, about 46% seen once. The patients had localized lung adenocarcinoma, a non-small cell subtype. This clonotype is categorized as medium-sized (0.01 to 0.1%). This sequence joins TRBV27 and TRBJ2-3; 8 bases are a match to TRBD1. Sample: CD4+ T cells from the margin of a lung tumor. The receptor was derived from a male donor with lung adenocarcinoma. The CD4 and CD8 labels of this study may be unreliable. As DNA, the CDR3 is TGTGCCAGCAGCCAGGACAGGGTCGCAGATACGCAGTATTTT. This gives the protein CASSQDRVADTQYF.